The 29 T cell receptor beta chains below were found in one sample sequenced in a study of spatial heterogeneity in lung cancer. Sample time point: sample taken at primary tumor resection. The antigens of these receptors remain unknown. TCRdb re-called the 5' RACE reads with MiXCR, one entry per CDR3 protein. The table lists thousands of distinct CDR3 sequences, about 9.4% of them singletons. Whole-study findings and limits: Tracking of tumor mutation counts was seen in expanded intratumoral alpha and beta TCR counts.

This material consisted of lung tumor tissue, taken at surgery. The receptor set was obtained from a female donor with early-stage non-small cell lung cancer.

This clonotype appeared once. The rearrangement joins TRBV12-3 or TRBV12-4 to TRBJ2-2, with 8 bases aligning to TRBD2. Losses at the gene ends were 7 bases for V and 7 bases for J; bases not matched to a gene: 5. The CDR3 has 13 amino acids. CDR3 sequence: CASIERGFGELFF. The CDR3 DNA reads as TGTGCCAGCATTGAGCGGGGGTTCGGGGAGCTGTTTTTT.

This clonotype was counted a few times. J is TRBJ2-7 and V is TRBV7-2, with TRBD1 matching 8 bases. Germline CDR1 and CDR2: SGHTA and FQGNSA. The CDR3 loop spans 14 amino acids. V lost 3 bases and J lost 3; bases outside the gene matches: 4. The CDR3 nucleotides are TGTGCCAGCAGCTTTTTAGGACAGGGCTACGAGCAGTACTTC. Translating gives CASSFLGQGYEQYF.

The chain recombines TRBV5-5 with TRBJ2-3; D might be TRBD2 (6 bases). The ends were cut back, 3 bases at V and 7 bases at J, with 18 bases in the middle. In germline, CDR1 is SGHKS, CDR2 YYEKEE (reference sequence). The CDR3 is 15 amino acids. The CDR3: CASSSRGTSTNTQYF. The CDR3 DNA is TGTGCCAGCAGCTCCCGCGGGACTTCTACAAATACGCAGTATTTT. The full variable domain, its missing parts supplied by reference TRBV5-5 and TRBJ2-3, is DAGVTQSPTHLIKTRGQQVTLRCSPISGHKSVSWYQQVLGQGPQFIFQYYEKEERGRGNFPDRFSARQFPNYSSELNVNALLLGDSALYLCASSSRGTSTNTQYFGPGTRLTVL.

V usage is TRBV7-2 and J usage is TRBJ2-5, with 9 bases identical to TRBD2. The V and J ends lost 2 bases and 7 bases, in that order; junction bases with no gene match: 8. The length of the CDR3 is 15 residues. Germline loops: CDR1 SGHTA, CDR2 FQGNSA. The CDR3: CASSLLAGGLGTQYF. The CDR3 DNA sequence: TGTGCCAGCAGCTTACTGGCGGGGGGGCTCGGGACCCAGTACTTC.

This clonotype is medium-sized (0.01 to 0.1%) within its sample. J is TRBJ2-7 and V is TRBV7-2; no reliable D call. The CDR3 sequence is 13 residues long. V lost 5 bases and J 3 bases, leaving 11 bases between the germline ends. CDR1 and CDR2 from the germline V gene are SGHTA and FQGNSA. The CDR3 coding sequence is TGTGCCAGCAGCGTAGAGGAGTTCTACGAGCAGTACTTC. Its protein is CASSVEEFYEQYF.

The chain recombines TRBV6-5 with TRBJ2-6; TRBD2 matches at 8 bases. Germline CDR1 is MNHEY and CDR2 is SVGAGI. The junction had 10 bases not matched to a gene; V was cut back by 6 bases and J by 3 bases. This CDR3 contains 17 residues. The CDR3 DNA reads as TGTGCCAGCAGAGGACGGGGGGGGTCTTATGGGGCCAACGTCCTGACTTTC. The encoded protein is CASRGRGGSYGANVLTF.

This clonotype is deemed medium-sized (0.01 to 0.1%). This sequence joins TRBV20-1 and TRBJ2-2; D ambiguous. Germline lookup yields CDR1 DFQATT and CDR2 SNEGSKA (reference sequence). Trimming shortened V by 0 bases and J by 7 bases, and 3 bases separated the two germline ends. The CDR3 sequence is 11 residues long. The CDR3, as DNA: TGCAGTGCTAGAGATCTCGGGGAGCTGTTTTTT. Translation gives CSARDLGELFF.

Within the sample, this clonotype is medium-sized. The chain has TRBV18 and TRBJ1-6, with unresolved D. The CDR3 sequence is 14 residues long. The germline CDR1 and CDR2 sequences are KGHSH and LQKENI. V dropped 2 bases and J dropped 7 bases, with 9 bases sitting between them. The CDR3 bases are TGTGCCAGCTCACCAGGCAACAAAAATTCACCCCTCCACTTT. Protein sequence: CASSPGNKNSPLHF.

V usage is TRBV18 and J usage is TRBJ1-1; D gene unclear. There are 12 residues in the CDR3. CDR1 is KGHSH, CDR2 LQKENI, per germline. V was clipped by 5 bases and J by 5 bases, with 9 bases between them. The CDR3: CASSTQRTEAFF. CDR3 in DNA: TGTGCCAGCTCAACTCAAAGGACTGAAGCTTTCTTT.

In its sample, this clonotype ranks as medium-sized. The chain's CDR3 is CASSPGPDRYEQYF. DNA of the CDR3: TGTGCCAGCAGCCCGGGACCGGATCGCTACGAGCAGTACTTC. The rearrangement joins TRBV6-6 to TRBJ2-7; D tentatively fits TRBD1 or TRBD2 (5 bases each). The CDR3 runs to 14 residues. V lost 6 bases and J 3 bases, leaving 15 bases between the germline ends. Germline V CDR1 and CDR2: MNHNY, SVGAGI (reference sequence).

This clonotype has a handful of counts. CDR3 coding DNA: TGTGCCTGGAGTGGGTCGGGGGGGCAAGAGACCCAGTACTTC. Translation gives CAWSGSGGQETQYF. J is TRBJ2-5 and V is TRBV30; 8 nucleotides match TRBD2. The CDR3 consists of 14 residues. Germline lookup yields CDR1 GTSNPN and CDR2 SVGIG (reference sequence). V trimming: 1 base; J trimming: 2 bases; junction bases outside the gene matches: 3.

This clonotype has more than one count but fewer than ten. This chain links TRBV5-1 with TRBJ2-3; D possibly corresponds to TRBD1 (6 bases). There are 14 residues in the CDR3. Trimming stripped 4 bases from V and 6 bases from J, with 15 bases between. The germline CDR1 and CDR2 sequences are SGHRS and YFSETQ. The CDR3: CASSPNTGLDTQYF. The CDR3 nucleotides are TGCGCCAGCAGCCCTAATACAGGGCTGGATACGCAGTATTTT.

By its share, this clonotype is medium-sized. V usage is TRBV5-1 and J usage is TRBJ2-5; 7 bases agree with TRBD1. The CDR3 has 14 amino acids. Trimming at V came to 0 bases and at J to 1 base, leaving 0 bases not matched to a gene. Germline-derived CDR1 and CDR2 are SGHRS and YFSETQ. CDR3 amino acids: CASSLGTGQETQYF. CDR3 in DNA: TGCGCCAGCAGCTTGGGGACAGGCCAAGAGACCCAGTACTTC.

This clonotype ranks as medium-sized (0.01 to 0.1%). This chain connects TRBV20-1 to TRBJ1-6; tentatively, D is TRBD1 (5 bases). Germline CDR1 and CDR2: DFQATT and SNEGSKA (reference sequence). The CDR3 runs 13 residues. V lost 5 bases and J lost 7, with 12 bases in between. The CDR3 sequence is CSASRPGNSPLHF. CDR3 bases: TGCAGTGCTTCACGTCCAGGGAATTCACCCCTCCACTTT.

This clonotype was counted between two and nine times. The chain uses TRBV30 and TRBJ1-2; D not certain. This CDR3 is built from 14 residues. Germline values: CDR1 GTSNPN, CDR2 SVGIG (reference sequence). With 5 bases removed from V and 3 bases from J, the gap between germline ends came to 16 bases. The CDR3 DNA follows: TGTGCCTGGGCCCCCGGGGTTTTTGACTATGGCTACACCTTC. This encodes CAWAPGVFDYGYTF.

This clonotype is medium-sized in the sample. This chain joins TRBV7-9 and TRBJ2-3, with 8 bases identical to TRBD1. V was pared by 5 bases and J by 1 base, with 5 bases of the junction left unmatched. Germline CDR1 and CDR2: SEHNR and FQNEAQ (reference sequence). This CDR3 comprises 15 residues. The CDR3 here is CASSGRGHGTDTQYF. The CDR3, as DNA: TGTGCCAGCAGCGGCAGGGGGCACGGCACAGATACGCAGTATTTT.

This chain uses TRBV7-9 with TRBJ2-1, with D possibly TRBD2 on 5 matching bases. The CDR3 length is 10 residues. Deletions cut 8 bases from V and 9 bases from J, with 8 bases between. Germline lookup yields CDR1 SEHNR and CDR2 FQNEAQ (reference sequence). CDR3 protein: CASEGREQFF. CDR3 nucleotide sequence: TGTGCCAGCGAGGGTCGTGAGCAGTTCTTC.

CDR3 residues: CAWKVRQPQHF. The DNA of the CDR3 is TGTGCCTGGAAAGTAAGGCAGCCCCAGCATTTT. This chain links TRBV30 with TRBJ1-5; D remains unclear. Trimming removed 4 bases from V and 7 bases from J, with 8 bases in between. The CDR3 runs 11 residues. Germline-derived CDR1 and CDR2 are GTSNPN and SVGIG (reference sequence).

By share of the sample, this clonotype is medium-sized (0.01 to 0.1%). This chain uses TRBV5-1 with TRBJ1-2; D is unresolved. The CDR3 runs to 13 residues. The V gene lost 5 bases and the J gene lost 0 bases, with 8 bases spanning the gap. Germline V gives CDR1 SGHRS, CDR2 YFSETQ. CDR3 bases: TGCGCCAGCAGAGGAGAAGCTAACTATGGCTACACCTTC. As protein: CASRGEANYGYTF.

This clonotype is medium-sized. The rearrangement joins TRBV6-2 or TRBV6-3 to TRBJ2-1; D unresolved. V shed 6 bases and J shed 0 bases, with 18 bases lying between them. Germline CDR1 reads MNHEY; CDR2 reads SVGEGT. The CDR3 is 17 amino acids. This chain's CDR3 is CASSPDRAHHSYNEQFF. The CDR3 nucleotides are TGTGCCAGCAGCCCGGACCGGGCCCACCACTCCTACAATGAGCAGTTCTTC.

By frequency in the sample, this clonotype is medium-sized. The chain has TRBV20-1 and TRBJ2-7; D may correspond to TRBD1 or TRBD2 (6 bases each). CDR1 and CDR2 (germline): DFQATT, SNEGSKA (reference sequence). CDR3 length: 13 amino acids. Trimming cost V 5 bases and J 6 bases, with 17 bases left between them. CDR3 sequence reads: CSARVRGLPEQYF. In nucleotides, the CDR3 is TGCAGTGCTCGGGTCCGGGGGCTTCCCGAGCAGTACTTC.

This clonotype has only a few counts. In nucleotides, the CDR3 is TGCGCCAGCAGCCACGACAGGGATTCGGGCTCCTACGAGCAGTACTTC. This encodes CASSHDRDSGSYEQYF. The chain uses TRBV4-3 and TRBJ2-7, with 7 bases lining up with TRBD1. CDR1 LGHNA and CDR2 YSLEER come from the germline V gene. Germline trimming cut 3 bases from V and 0 bases from J; bases unmatched to any gene: 8. This CDR3 has 16 residues.

By sample fraction, this clonotype is medium-sized. This chain links TRBV10-3 with TRBJ2-1; 7 nucleotides align to TRBD2. Trimming took 8 bases from V and 4 from J; bases not matched to a gene: 8. The germline V gene encodes CDR1 ENHRY and CDR2 SYGVKD. The CDR3 extends over 14 amino acids. The CDR3 DNA follows: TGTGCCATCTCCGCGGGGGAGCTATACAATGAGCAGTTCTTC. It specifies CAISAGELYNEQFF.

This clonotype is deemed medium-sized. This chain links TRBV7-6 with TRBJ1-2; D is possibly TRBD1 (5 bases). The V and J ends lost 1 base and 2 bases respectively, with 8 bases between them. The CDR3 sequence is 14 residues long. Germline V gene sequence: CDR1 SGHVS, CDR2 FNYEAQ. The CDR3 DNA follows: TGTGCCAGCAGCTTAGATCGGGGGAACTATGGCTACACCTTC. Translated, it gives CASSLDRGNYGYTF. Combining the CDR3 with reference TRBV7-6 and TRBJ1-2 gives the whole variable domain GAGVSQSPRYKVTKRGQDVALRCDPISGHVSLYWYRQALGQGPEFLTYFNYEAQQDKSGLPNDRFSAERPEGSISTLTIQRTEQRDSAMYRCASSLDRGNYGYTFGSGTRLTVV.

In its sample, this clonotype was seen a few times. The J gene is TRBJ2-1, the V gene TRBV29-1; 8 bases are a match to TRBD1. The J segment lost 4 bases and the V segment lost 7 bases, leaving 3 bases of the junction unmatched. Germline V gene data show CDR1 as SQVTM and CDR2 as ANQGSEA. The CDR3 length is 12 residues. DNA for the CDR3: TGCAGCGCCGGACAGGGATACAATGAGCAGTTCTTC. Its protein product is CSAGQGYNEQFF.

This clonotype is deemed medium-sized (0.01 to 0.1%). V and J are TRBV11-2 and TRBJ2-7, with D possibly TRBD1 on 5 matching bases. Germline CDR1 reads SGHAT; CDR2 reads FQNNGV. CDR3 length equals 16 residues. V lost 3 bases and J 0 bases, leaving 15 bases between the germline ends. The CDR3 spells CASSFLGAGISYEQYF. Here the CDR3 DNA reads TGTGCCAGCAGCTTCCTAGGGGCAGGGATCTCCTACGAGCAGTACTTC.

This clonotype is medium-sized. The V gene is TRBV25-1, the J gene TRBJ2-1; 9 bases match TRBD2. The CDR3 contains 16 residues. J was trimmed by 8 bases and V by 2 bases; bases with no gene match: 10. The germline V gene encodes CDR1 MGHDK and CDR2 SYGVNS. Written as DNA, the CDR3 is TGTGCCAGCAGTGAACCGGGGCTAGCGGGGTCTGATGAGCAGTTCTTC. Translation: CASSEPGLAGSDEQFF.

This clonotype is labeled medium-sized. The chain is built from TRBV4-1 and TRBJ1-5, with D possibly TRBD1 on 5 matching bases. V lost 1 base and J 2 bases, leaving 24 bases between the germline ends. The CDR3 is made up of 20 amino acids. CDR1 is MGHRA, CDR2 YSYEKL, per germline. As DNA, the CDR3 is TGCGCCAGCAGCCAAGGCCCAAAGTCAGGGCAGGTTTTGGGCAATCAGCCCCAGCATTTT. Translation gives CASSQGPKSGQVLGNQPQHF.

By sample fraction, this clonotype is medium-sized. V gene TRBV12-3 or TRBV12-4 combines with J gene TRBJ1-1; D unresolved. V dropped 3 bases and J dropped 9 bases, with 11 bases sitting between them. The CDR3 is 12 amino acids. The CDR3 protein is CASSFGLRKAFF. CDR3 nucleotide sequence: TGTGCCAGCAGTTTCGGGCTTAGGAAAGCTTTCTTT.